This T cell receptor (beta chain) was observed in a study of T cell responses to AZD1222 COVID-19 vaccine. Study context: Second-dose intervals near 4 or 12 weeks were combined. Overall study findings and caveats: Reports indicate that nearly half of spike-specific TCRs are directed at unmutated variant regions. Spike-wide vaccine-associated CD4 TCRs dominated at 160-218 and 743-854. Repertoire sampling occurred only after the peak T cell response.

Clones were read by immunoSEQ multiplex PCR, and TCRdb kept only the in-frame ones, dropping some. The sample contains around 89,000 clones, approximately 90% of which appear only once. There are 16 residues in the CDR3. Germline V lookup: CDR1 GTSNPN, CDR2 SVGIG (reference sequence). V lost 0 bases, J lost 0 bases, and 11 bases lay in between. A note on this clone: Its antigen is unknown.

The V gene is TRBV30, the J gene TRBJ1-4, with D uncertain. The material was peripheral blood, obtained on day 0 of AZD1222 vaccination. The origin of this receptor is an adult in good health. The CDR3 bases are TGTGCCTGGAGTGTACTTACGACGGCAACTAATGAAAAACTGTTTTTT. The encoded protein is CAWSVLTTATNEKLFF.